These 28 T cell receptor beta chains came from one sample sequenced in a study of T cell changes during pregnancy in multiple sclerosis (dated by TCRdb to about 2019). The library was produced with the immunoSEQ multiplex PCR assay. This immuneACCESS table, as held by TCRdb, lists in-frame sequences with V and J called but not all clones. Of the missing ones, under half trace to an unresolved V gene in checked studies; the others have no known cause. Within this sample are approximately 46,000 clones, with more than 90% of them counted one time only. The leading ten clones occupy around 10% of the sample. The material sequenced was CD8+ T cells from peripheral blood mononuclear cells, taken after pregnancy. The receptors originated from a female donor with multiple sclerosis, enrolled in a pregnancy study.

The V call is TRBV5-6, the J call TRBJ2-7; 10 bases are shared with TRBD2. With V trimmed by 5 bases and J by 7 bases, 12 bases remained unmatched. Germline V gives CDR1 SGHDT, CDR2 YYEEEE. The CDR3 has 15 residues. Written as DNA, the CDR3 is TGTGCCAGCAGTGACAGCGGGAGGGCCGTACGGGAGCAGTACTTC. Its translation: CASSDSGRAVREQYF.

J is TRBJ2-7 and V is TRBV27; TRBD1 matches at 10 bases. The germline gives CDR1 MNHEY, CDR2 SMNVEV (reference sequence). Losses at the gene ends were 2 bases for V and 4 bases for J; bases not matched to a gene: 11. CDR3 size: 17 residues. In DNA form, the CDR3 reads TGTGCCAGCAGTTTAGATTCGTTTTCGGGACAGGGGTACGAGCAGTACTTC. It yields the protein CASSLDSFSGQGYEQYF.

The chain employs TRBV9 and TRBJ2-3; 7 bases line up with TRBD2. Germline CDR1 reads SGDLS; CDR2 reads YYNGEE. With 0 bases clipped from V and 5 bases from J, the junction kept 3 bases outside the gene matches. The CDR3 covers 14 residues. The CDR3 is CASSVVVAGDTQYF. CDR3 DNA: TGTGCCAGCAGCGTAGTGGTAGCGGGAGATACGCAGTATTTT. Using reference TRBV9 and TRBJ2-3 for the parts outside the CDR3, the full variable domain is DSGVTQTPKHLITATGQRVTLRCSPRSGDLSVYWYQQSLDQGLQFLIQYYNGEERAKGNILERFSAQQFPDLHSELNLSSLELGDSALYFCASSVVVAGDTQYFGPGTRLTVL.

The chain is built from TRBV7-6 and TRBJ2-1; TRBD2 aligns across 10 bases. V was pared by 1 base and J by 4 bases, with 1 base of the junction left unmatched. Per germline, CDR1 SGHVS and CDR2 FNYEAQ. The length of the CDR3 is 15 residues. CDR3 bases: TGTGCCAGCAGCTTAGAGCGGGGGGGGTACAATGAGCAGTTCTTC. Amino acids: CASSLERGGYNEQFF. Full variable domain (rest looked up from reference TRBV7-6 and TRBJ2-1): GAGVSQSPRYKVTKRGQDVALRCDPISGHVSLYWYRQALGQGPEFLTYFNYEAQQDKSGLPNDRFSAERPEGSISTLTIQRTEQRDSAMYRCASSLERGGYNEQFFGPGTRLTVL.

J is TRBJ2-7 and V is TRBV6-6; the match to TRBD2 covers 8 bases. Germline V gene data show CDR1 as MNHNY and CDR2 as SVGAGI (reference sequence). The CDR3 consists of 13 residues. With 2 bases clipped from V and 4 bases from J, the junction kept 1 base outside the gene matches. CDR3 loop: CASSYAGGYEQYF. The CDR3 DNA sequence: TGTGCCAGCAGTTACGCGGGGGGTTACGAGCAGTACTTC.

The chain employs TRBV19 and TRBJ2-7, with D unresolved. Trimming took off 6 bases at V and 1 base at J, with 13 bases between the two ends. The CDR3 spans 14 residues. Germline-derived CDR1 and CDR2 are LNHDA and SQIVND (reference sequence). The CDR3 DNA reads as TGTGCCAGTAGCATGGCGGCAGCGTCCTACGAGCAGTACTTC. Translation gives CASSMAAASYEQYF. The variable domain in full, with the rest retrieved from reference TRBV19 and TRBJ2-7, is DGGITQSPKYLFRKEGQNVTLSCEQNLNHDAMYWYRQDPGQGLRLIYYSQIVNDFQKGDIAEGYSVSREKKESFPLTVTSAQKNPTAFYLCASSMAAASYEQYFGPGTRLTVT.

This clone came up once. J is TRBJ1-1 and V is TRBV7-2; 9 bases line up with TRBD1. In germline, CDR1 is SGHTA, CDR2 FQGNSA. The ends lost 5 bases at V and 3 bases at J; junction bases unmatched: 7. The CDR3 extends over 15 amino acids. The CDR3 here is CASSARTGAHTEAFF. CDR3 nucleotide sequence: TGTGCCAGCAGCGCCCGGACAGGGGCTCACACTGAAGCTTTCTTT.

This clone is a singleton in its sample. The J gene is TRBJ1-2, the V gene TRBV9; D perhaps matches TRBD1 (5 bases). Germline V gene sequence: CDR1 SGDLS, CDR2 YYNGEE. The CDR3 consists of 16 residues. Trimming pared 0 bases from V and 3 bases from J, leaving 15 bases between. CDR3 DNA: TGTGCCAGCAGCGTAGAGTCGGTGGGGCAGGACTATGGCTACACCTTC. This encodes CASSVESVGQDYGYTF. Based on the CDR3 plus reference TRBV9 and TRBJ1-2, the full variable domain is DSGVTQTPKHLITATGQRVTLRCSPRSGDLSVYWYQQSLDQGLQFLIQYYNGEERAKGNILERFSAQQFPDLHSELNLSSLELGDSALYFCASSVESVGQDYGYTFGSGTRLTVV.

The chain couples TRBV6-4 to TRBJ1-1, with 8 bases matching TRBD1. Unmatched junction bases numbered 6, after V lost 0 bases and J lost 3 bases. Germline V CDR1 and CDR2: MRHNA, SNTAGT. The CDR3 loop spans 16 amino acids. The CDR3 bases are TGTGCCAGCAGTGACTCGCCCGGACAGGGTGACACTGAAGCTTTCTTT. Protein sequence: CASSDSPGQGDTEAFF.

The DNA for the CDR3 is TGTGCCAGCAGCCCTAGCGGGGGGGCTTTATATCTCTACAATGAGCAGTTCTTC. Translating it yields CASSPSGGALYLYNEQFF. The V and J genes are TRBV7-8 and TRBJ2-1; TRBD2 matches 12 bases. The CDR3 extends over 18 amino acids. V lost 5 bases and J lost 3; bases outside the gene matches: 11. Germline CDR1 reads SGHVS; CDR2 reads FQNEAQ. The variable domain in full, with the rest retrieved from reference TRBV7-8 and TRBJ2-1, is GAGVSQSPRYKVAKRGQDVALRCDPISGHVSLFWYQQALGQGPEFLTYFQNEAQLDKSGLPSDRFFAERPEGSVSTLKIQRTQQEDSAVYLCASSPSGGALYLYNEQFFGPGTRLTVL.

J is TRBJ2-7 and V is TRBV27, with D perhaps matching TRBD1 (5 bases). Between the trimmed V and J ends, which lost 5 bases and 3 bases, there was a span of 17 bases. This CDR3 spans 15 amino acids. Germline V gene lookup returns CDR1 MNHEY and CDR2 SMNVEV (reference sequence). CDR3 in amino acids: CASSPYRIFFYEQYF. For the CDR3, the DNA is TGTGCCAGCAGTCCCTACAGGATTTTCTTCTACGAGCAGTACTTC.

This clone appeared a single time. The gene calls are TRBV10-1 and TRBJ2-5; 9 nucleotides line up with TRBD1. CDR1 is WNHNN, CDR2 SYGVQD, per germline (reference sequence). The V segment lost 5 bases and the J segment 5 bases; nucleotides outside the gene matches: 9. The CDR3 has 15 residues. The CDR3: CASSPGTGSGETQYF. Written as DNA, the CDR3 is TGCGCCAGCAGTCCCGGGACAGGGAGTGGGGAGACCCAGTACTTC.

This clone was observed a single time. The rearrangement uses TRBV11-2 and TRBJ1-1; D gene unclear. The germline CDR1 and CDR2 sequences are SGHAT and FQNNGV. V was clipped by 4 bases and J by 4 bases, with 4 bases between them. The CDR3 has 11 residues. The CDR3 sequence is CASSSLTEAFF. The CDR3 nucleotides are TGTGCCAGCAGCTCCCTCACTGAAGCTTTCTTT.

The CDR3 here is CASSLFGGQFLAKNIQYF. DNA of the CDR3: TGCGCCAGCAGCTTGTTTGGGGGACAGTTTTTAGCCAAAAACATTCAGTACTTC. This sequence joins TRBV5-1 and TRBJ2-4; 7 bases agree with TRBD1. The CDR3 has 18 residues. The germline V gene has CDR1 SGHRS and CDR2 YFSETQ. V was clipped by 1 base and J by 0 bases; unmatched bases: 10.

CDR3 sequence (DNA): TGTGCCAGCAGGACAGCCGGATCCCCTTATGGCTACACCTTC. This codes for CASRTAGSPYGYTF. This chain links TRBV27 with TRBJ1-2; a possible D gene is TRBD1 (5 bases). CDR3 length equals 14 residues. V lost 6 bases to trimming and J lost 5 bases, with 16 bases between them. Germline-derived CDR1 and CDR2 are MNHEY and SMNVEV (reference sequence).

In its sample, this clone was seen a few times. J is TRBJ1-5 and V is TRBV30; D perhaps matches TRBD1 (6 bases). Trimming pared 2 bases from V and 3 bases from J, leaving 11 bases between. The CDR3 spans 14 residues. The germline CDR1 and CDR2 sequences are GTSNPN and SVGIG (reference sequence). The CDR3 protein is CAWSLTGLNQPQHF. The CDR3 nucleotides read TGTGCCTGGAGTCTGACAGGACTCAATCAGCCCCAGCATTTT.

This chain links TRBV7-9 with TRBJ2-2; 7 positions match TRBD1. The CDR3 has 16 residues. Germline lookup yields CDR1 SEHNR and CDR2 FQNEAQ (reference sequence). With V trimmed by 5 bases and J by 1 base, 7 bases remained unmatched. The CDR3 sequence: CASSPSQGLNTGELFF. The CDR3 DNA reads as TGTGCCAGCAGCCCATCACAGGGGCTGAACACCGGGGAGCTGTTTTTT.

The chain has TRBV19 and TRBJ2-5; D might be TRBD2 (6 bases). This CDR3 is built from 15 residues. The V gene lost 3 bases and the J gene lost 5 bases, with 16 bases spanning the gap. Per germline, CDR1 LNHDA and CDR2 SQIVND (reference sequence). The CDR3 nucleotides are TGTGCCAGTAGTATGGGCGGGGTCCCCGGGGAGACCCAGTACTTC. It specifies CASSMGGVPGETQYF.

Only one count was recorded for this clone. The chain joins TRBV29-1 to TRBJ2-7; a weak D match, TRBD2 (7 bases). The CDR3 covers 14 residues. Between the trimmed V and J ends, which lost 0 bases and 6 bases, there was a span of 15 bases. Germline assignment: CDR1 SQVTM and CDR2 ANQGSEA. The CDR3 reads CSVEDRDGGLEQYF. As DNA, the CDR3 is TGCAGCGTTGAAGATCGGGACGGGGGGCTCGAGCAGTACTTC.

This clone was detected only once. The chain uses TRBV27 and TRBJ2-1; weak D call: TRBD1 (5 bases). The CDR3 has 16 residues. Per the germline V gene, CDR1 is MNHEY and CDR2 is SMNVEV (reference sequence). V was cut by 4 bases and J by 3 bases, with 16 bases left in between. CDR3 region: CASSSLGVSGYNEQFF. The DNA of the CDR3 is TGTGCCAGCAGTTCCCTAGGGGTTAGTGGCTACAATGAGCAGTTCTTC.

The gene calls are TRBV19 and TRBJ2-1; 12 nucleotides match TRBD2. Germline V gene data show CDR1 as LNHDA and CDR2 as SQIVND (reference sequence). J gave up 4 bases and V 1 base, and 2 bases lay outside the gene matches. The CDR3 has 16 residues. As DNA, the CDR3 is TGTGCCAGTAGTATAGTAGGGACTAGCGGGTACAATGAGCAGTTCTTC. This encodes CASSIVGTSGYNEQFF.

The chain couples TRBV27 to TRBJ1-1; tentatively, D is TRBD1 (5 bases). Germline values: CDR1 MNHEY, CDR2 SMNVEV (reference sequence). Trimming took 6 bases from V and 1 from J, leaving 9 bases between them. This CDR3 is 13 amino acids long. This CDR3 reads CASSLGENTEAFF. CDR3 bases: TGTGCCAGCAGCCTAGGGGAGAACACTGAAGCTTTCTTT.

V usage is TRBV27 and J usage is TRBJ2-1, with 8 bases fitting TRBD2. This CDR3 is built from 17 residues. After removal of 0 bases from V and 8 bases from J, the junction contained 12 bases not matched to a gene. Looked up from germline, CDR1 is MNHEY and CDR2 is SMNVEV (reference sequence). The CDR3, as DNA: TGTGCCAGCAGTTTATCCGTGCGGACTAGCCCAGGGGATGAGCAGTTCTTC. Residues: CASSLSVRTSPGDEQFF.

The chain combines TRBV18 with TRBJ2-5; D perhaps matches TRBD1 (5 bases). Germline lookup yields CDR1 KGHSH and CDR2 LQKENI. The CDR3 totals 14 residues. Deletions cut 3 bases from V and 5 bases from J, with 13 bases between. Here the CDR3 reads CASSPAGSRETQYF. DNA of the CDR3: TGTGCCAGCTCACCGGCAGGGTCGCGCGAGACCCAGTACTTC.

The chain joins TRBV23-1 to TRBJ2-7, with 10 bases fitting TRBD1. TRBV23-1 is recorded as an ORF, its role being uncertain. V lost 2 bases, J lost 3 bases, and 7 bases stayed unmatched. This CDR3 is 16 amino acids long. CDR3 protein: CASSQNGTGVDYEQYF. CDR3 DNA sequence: TGCGCCAGCAGTCAAAACGGGACAGGGGTTGACTACGAGCAGTACTTC.

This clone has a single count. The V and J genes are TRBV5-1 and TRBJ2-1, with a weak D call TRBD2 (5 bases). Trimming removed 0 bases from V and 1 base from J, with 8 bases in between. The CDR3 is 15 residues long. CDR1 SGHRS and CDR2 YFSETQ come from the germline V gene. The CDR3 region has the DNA TGCGCCAGCAGCTTGGCGGGAACGTCCTACAATGAGCAGTTCTTC. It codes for CASSLAGTSYNEQFF.

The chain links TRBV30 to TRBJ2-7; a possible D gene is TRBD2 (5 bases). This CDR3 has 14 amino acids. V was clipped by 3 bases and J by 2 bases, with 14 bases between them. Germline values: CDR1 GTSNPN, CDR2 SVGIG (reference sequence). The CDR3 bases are TGTGCCTGGAGCTACCGTTCGAGGGCCTACGAGCAGTACTTC. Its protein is CAWSYRSRAYEQYF.

The CDR3 DNA follows: TGTGCCAGCAGTGAGAGGACAGGAAAAGAGACCCAGTACTTC. It encodes CASSERTGKETQYF. V usage is TRBV6-1 and J usage is TRBJ2-5, with 7 bases lining up with TRBD1. Germline-derived CDR1 and CDR2 are MNHNS and SASEGT. The CDR3 has 14 amino acids. With 3 bases clipped from V and 3 bases from J, the junction kept 4 bases outside the gene matches.